This TCR beta chain appears in the sequencing data of a study of T-cell memory formation after mild COVID-19 (dated by TCRdb to the early 2020s). About the study as a whole: Most TCR sequence clusters were specific to one of the two donors. In two donors, T-cell clones that expanded and contracted after mild COVID-19 were followed by sequencing TCRalpha and TCRbeta repertoires longitudinally. Two young, previously healthy adult volunteers made up the cohort, one male and one female.

Ficoll-Paque density gradient centrifugation was the method used to isolate PBMCs. Summary of the overall study and its limitations: The detection of some responding clones in pre-infection memory suggests that pre-existing cross-reactive memory T cells joined the SARS-CoV-2 response. SARS-CoV-2 specificity was not confirmed for the second-wave clones peaking on day 37. Contracting CD4+ clones were located mainly in the CM and EM memory subsets, whereas CD8+ clones were found to be enriched in EMRA. Balanced CD4/CD8 phenotypes were observed for clones contracting from day 15 to 85, whereas a bias towards CD4+ was observed for a second wave of clones expanding from day 15 to 37. The study covered only two mild cases, and larger cohorts including severe cases with pre-infection samples were considered necessary.

The sequencer was an Illumina NovaSeq 6000. cDNA libraries for TCRalpha and TCRbeta were prepared by 5'RACE using constant-segment primers, with sample barcodes and unique molecular identifiers added. Trizol reagent was used to extract RNA from every sample. Library amplification was performed in two PCR steps, and a second sample barcode and Illumina TruSeq adapters were introduced in the second step. Libraries were sequenced on an Illumina NovaSeq with 2 x 150 bp paired-end reads. The published analysis was carried out like this. With migec v1.2.7, reads were demultiplexed and then collapsed into UMI-guided consensus sequences. Using mixcr v2.1.11, UMI consensuses were aligned to TRA and TRB V and J templates and then assembled into clonotypes. A clonotype was counted as expanded or contracted only if both edgeR and NoisET called the change significant, with noise models trained on biological replicates. For edgeR calls, the thresholds were a false discovery rate-adjusted p below 0.01 and a log2 fold-change of 1. As an exploratory analysis of dynamics, max-normalized trajectories of the 1000 most abundant clonotypes were examined with PCA combined with hierarchical clustering. Separately sequenced CD4+ and CD8+ repertoires were used to assign a CD4 or CD8 phenotype to each responding clone. Using fastp trimming at Q25 and MiXCR clonotype assembly, TCRdb reanalyzed the public sequencing data and kept in-frame beta chains. Rows with a matching CDR3 protein are joined into one entry that keeps the most common DNA and genes. The authors' filters were not applied to this entry. The sample table records about 400,000 distinct CDR3 sequences; approximately 19% of these occur just once. The ten largest clones represent 20% to 25% of the sample.

Trimming removed 5 bases from V and 3 bases from J, leaving 11 bases between the germline ends. The germline V gene (reference sequence) specifies SEHNR as CDR1 and FQNEAQ as CDR2. There are 13 amino acids in the CDR3, from cysteine to phenylalanine inclusive. The DNA shown is the 39-base CDR3, in frame from base 1. Remarks on this clonotype: Its antigen is still unknown. Base quality data are lacking; no much larger clone is found one base away.

The rearranged chain carries TRBV7-9 and TRBJ2-7; TRBD2 is a weak D gene call, 5 bases matching. The TCR was taken from a man younger than 30 who had mild COVID-19 (a few samples of this study predate the infection). The sample titles of this study are shuffled in the database, so cell type and time point are left out; the donor was told from shared clones. Sequencing used PBMCs or a T cell subset sorted from them (not recorded which). The DNA sequence is TGTGCCAGCAGCCGCCGGGATCTCTACGAGCAGTACTTC. This yields the protein CASSRRDLYEQYF.